This TCR beta chain was found in a study of T cells in Graves' hyperthyroidism and ophthalmopathy. Study observations and caveats: Ophthalmopathy was separated from stable hyperthyroidism by a 13 V-J model.

The germline V gene encodes CDR1 MNHNY and CDR2 SVGAGI (reference sequence). Deletions cut 2 bases from V and 3 bases from J, with 6 bases between. CDR3 length: 13 residues. The study excluded patients with uncontrolled infection, other autoimmune disease, pregnancy or lactation. Fresh peripheral blood, roughly 10 ml, was the source of the PBMCs. TCR beta CDR3 regions were amplified from RNA. The study used the HTBI primer set for a first-round RT-PCR of the TCR CDR3. MiXCR, run by TCRdb on the multiplex PCR reads, gives a single entry per CDR3 protein. The table records about 34,000 distinct CDR3 sequences, approximately 50% of them present only once. Note on this clonotype: Its antigen is as yet unknown.

The chain uses TRBV6-6 and TRBJ2-3; a possible D gene is TRBD2 (5 bases). Specimen: blood. The sequence came from a woman aged 40-49 years with Graves' ophthalmopathy. The CDR3 DNA reads TGTGCCAGCAGTTACGGGGAGACAGATACGCAGTATTTT. Translation gives CASSYGETDTQYF.